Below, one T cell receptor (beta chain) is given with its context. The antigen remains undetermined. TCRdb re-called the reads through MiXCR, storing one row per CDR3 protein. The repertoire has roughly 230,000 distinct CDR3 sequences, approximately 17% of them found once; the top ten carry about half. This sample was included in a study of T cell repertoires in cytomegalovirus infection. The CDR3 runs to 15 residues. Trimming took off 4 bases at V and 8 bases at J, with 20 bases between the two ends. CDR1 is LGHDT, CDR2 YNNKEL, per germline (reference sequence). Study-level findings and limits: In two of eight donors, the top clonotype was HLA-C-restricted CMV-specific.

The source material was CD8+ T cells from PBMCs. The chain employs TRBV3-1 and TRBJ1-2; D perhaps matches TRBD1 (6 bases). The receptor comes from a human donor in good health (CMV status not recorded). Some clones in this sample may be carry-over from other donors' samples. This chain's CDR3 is CASSLTGGGFGGYTF. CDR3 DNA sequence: TGTGCCAGCAGCCTCACTGGAGGGGGGTTCGGAGGCTACACCTTC.